This T cell receptor beta chain comes out of a study of blood T cell repertoires in COVID-19. Study background: Acute and convalescent COVID-19 samples came from the United States, Italy and Spain. The analysed material was cDNA or gDNA that came from T cells, B-cell-depleted T cells, or PBMCs.

In the original processing: By means of reference gene primer amplification, nucleated cell counts were estimated. Clones were sequenced by immunoSEQ multiplex PCR, and TCRdb holds only the in-frame ones, with some missing. The DNA was the basis for D and trimming; V, J and clone size are from that table. The profile shows fewer than 70,000 clones, about 85% of them singletons. The germline CDR1 and CDR2 sequences are MNHEY and SVGAGI. Trimming removed 0 bases from V and 6 bases from J; junction bases left unmatched: 5. There are 14 residues in the CDR3. The sample holds one count of this clone. The sample was peripheral blood. The chain joins TRBV6-5 to TRBJ2-7; 7 bases are shared with TRBD2. The source is a man at least 80 years old with acute or convalescent COVID-19. CDR3 loop: CASSYSGTTSEQYF. The CDR3 DNA is TGTGCCAGCAGTTACTCCGGGACTACGAGCGAGCAGTACTTC.